Listed below are T cell receptor beta chains from one sample, sequenced in a study of cytomegalovirus exposure and HLA in healthy donors. The method was immunoSEQ multiplex PCR; TCRdb's version includes in-frame clones alone and lacks a portion of them. Among about 110,000 clones listed, approximately 72% were seen once. The specimen sequenced was PBMCs. The receptors stem from a woman between 35 and 50 years old in good health and CMV-seropositive. The CDR3 runs from the conserved cysteine through the conserved F or W. Size is omitted from some rows. Given values are once, few, many or a class for expanded clones.

J gene: TRBJ1-5
V gene: TRBV11-2
clone size: few
CDR3 protein: CASSLGPGGNQPQHF

J gene: TRBJ1-2
V gene: TRBV5-1
clone size: -
CDR3 protein: CASSSLTGDYGYTF

J gene: TRBJ2-7
V gene: TRBV5-1
clone size: -
CDR3 protein: CASSLAQGAYEQYF

J gene: TRBJ1-6
V gene: TRBV7-9
clone size: -
CDR3 protein: CASSLQGRRNSPLHF

J gene: TRBJ1-1
V gene: TRBV6-1
clone size: -
CDR3 protein: CASSEARGTEAFF

J gene: TRBJ2-7
V gene: TRBV12-5
clone size: -
CDR3 protein: CASGHGDRGYEQYF

J gene: TRBJ2-7
V gene: TRBV29-1
clone size: -
CDR3 protein: CSVEDVTGQYEQYF

J gene: TRBJ1-5
V gene: TRBV7-6
clone size: -
CDR3 protein: CASSLDIRQGKDNQPQHF

J gene: TRBJ1-1
V gene: TRBV27
clone size: -
CDR3 protein: CASIFGAEAFF

J gene: TRBJ2-3
V gene: TRBV6-1
clone size: few
CDR3 protein: CASGRDTQYF

J gene: TRBJ2-2
V gene: TRBV29-1
clone size: -
CDR3 protein: CSAIGSRPGELFF

J gene: TRBJ1-1
V gene: TRBV4-2
clone size: few
CDR3 protein: CASSPLPGQGLNTEAFF

J gene: TRBJ2-1
V gene: TRBV5-6
clone size: -
CDR3 protein: CASSLLDRLNNEQFF

J gene: TRBJ1-2
V gene: TRBV6-5
clone size: -
CDR3 protein: CASSYTGYGYTF

J gene: TRBJ1-6
V gene: TRBV7-2
clone size: -
CDR3 protein: CASTLTGDNSPLHF

J gene: TRBJ1-6
V gene: TRBV2
clone size: -
CDR3 protein: CASKTEQVRSPLHF

J gene: TRBJ1-4
V gene: TRBV12-5
clone size: few
CDR3 protein: CASGGDRANEKLFF

J gene: TRBJ1-2
V gene: TRBV29-1
clone size: -
CDR3 protein: CSADAGGSYGYTF

J gene: TRBJ1-2
V gene: TRBV19
clone size: -
CDR3 protein: CASSSERTYGYTF

J gene: TRBJ2-5
V gene: TRBV7-9
clone size: few
CDR3 protein: CASSLGTSTETQYF

J gene: TRBJ1-2
V gene: TRBV7-9
clone size: few
CDR3 protein: CASSLGYGGDGYTF

J gene: TRBJ1-6
V gene: TRBV19
clone size: -
CDR3 protein: CASSMLDIYNSPLHF

J gene: TRBJ2-7
V gene: TRBV6-5
clone size: once
CDR3 protein: CASSYDRGAYEQYF

J gene: TRBJ2-1
V gene: TRBV9
clone size: -
CDR3 protein: CASSVAPTAGGQNEQFF

J gene: TRBJ1-5
V gene: TRBV18
clone size: -
CDR3 protein: CASSAGQALSQPQHF

J gene: TRBJ2-5
V gene: TRBV7-2
clone size: -
CDR3 protein: CASSLHRGRETQYF

J gene: TRBJ1-1
V gene: TRBV5-1
clone size: -
CDR3 protein: CASSIRAVNTEAFF

J gene: TRBJ2-5
V gene: TRBV5-4
clone size: -
CDR3 protein: CASSSRGGETQYF

J gene: TRBJ1-2
V gene: TRBV19
clone size: few
CDR3 protein: CASRDRGNNYGYTF

J gene: TRBJ1-4
V gene: TRBV7-8
clone size: few
CDR3 protein: CASSLDQGGNEKLFF

J gene: TRBJ1-3
V gene: TRBV4-3
clone size: few
CDR3 protein: CASSSGQPGNTIYF

J gene: TRBJ1-2
V gene: TRBV6-1
clone size: -
CDR3 protein: CASSTTGDGYGYTF

J gene: TRBJ2-1
V gene: TRBV4-1
clone size: few
CDR3 protein: CASSPTGTAYNEQFF

J gene: TRBJ1-4
V gene: TRBV2
clone size: -
CDR3 protein: CASSPPRGTGANEKLFF

J gene: TRBJ1-1
V gene: TRBV5-4
clone size: -
CDR3 protein: CASSSGPGQQAFF

J gene: TRBJ1-2
V gene: TRBV4-3
clone size: -
CDR3 protein: CASSPDNRVVGGYAF

J gene: TRBJ1-1
V gene: TRBV9
clone size: -
CDR3 protein: CASSVTPGQAHTEAFF

J gene: TRBJ2-3
V gene: TRBV2
clone size: -
CDR3 protein: CASSFQSGTDTQYF